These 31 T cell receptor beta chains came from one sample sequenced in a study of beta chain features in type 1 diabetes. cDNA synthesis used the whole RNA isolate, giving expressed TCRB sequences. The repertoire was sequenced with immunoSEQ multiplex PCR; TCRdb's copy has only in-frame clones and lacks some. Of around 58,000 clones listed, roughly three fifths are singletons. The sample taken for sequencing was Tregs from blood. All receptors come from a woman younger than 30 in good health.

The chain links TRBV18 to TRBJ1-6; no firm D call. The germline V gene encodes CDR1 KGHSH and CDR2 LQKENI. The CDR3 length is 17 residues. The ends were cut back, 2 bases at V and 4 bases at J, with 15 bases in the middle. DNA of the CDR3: TGTGCCAGCTCACCAGAACCCGCCGGGGAATATAATTCACCCCTCCACTTT. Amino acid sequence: CASSPEPAGEYNSPLHF.

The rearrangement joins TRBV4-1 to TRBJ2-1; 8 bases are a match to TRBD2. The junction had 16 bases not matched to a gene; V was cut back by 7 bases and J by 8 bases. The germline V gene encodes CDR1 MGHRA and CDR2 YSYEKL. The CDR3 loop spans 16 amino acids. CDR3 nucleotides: TGCGCCAGCAAGGGCCCAGCGGGAGCCGGTTATTATGAGCAGTTCTTC. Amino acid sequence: CASKGPAGAGYYEQFF.

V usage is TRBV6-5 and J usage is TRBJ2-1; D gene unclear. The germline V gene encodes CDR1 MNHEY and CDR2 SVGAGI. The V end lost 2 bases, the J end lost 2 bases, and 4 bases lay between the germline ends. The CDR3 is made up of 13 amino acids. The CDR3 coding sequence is TGTGCCAGCAGTTACGACACCTACAATGAGCAGTTCTTC. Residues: CASSYDTYNEQFF.

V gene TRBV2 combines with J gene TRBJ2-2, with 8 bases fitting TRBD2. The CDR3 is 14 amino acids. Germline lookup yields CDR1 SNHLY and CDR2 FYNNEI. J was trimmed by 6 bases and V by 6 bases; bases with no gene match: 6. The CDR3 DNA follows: TGTGCCAGCAGAGAAATGGGACTAGCCGGGGAGCTGTTTTTT. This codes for CASREMGLAGELFF.

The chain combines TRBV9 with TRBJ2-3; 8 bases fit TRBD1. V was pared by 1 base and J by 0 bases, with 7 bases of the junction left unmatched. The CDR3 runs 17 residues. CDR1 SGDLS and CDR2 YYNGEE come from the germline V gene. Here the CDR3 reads CASSVTLGQASTDTQYF. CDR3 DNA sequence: TGTGCCAGCAGCGTAACCCTGGGACAGGCCAGCACAGATACGCAGTATTTT.

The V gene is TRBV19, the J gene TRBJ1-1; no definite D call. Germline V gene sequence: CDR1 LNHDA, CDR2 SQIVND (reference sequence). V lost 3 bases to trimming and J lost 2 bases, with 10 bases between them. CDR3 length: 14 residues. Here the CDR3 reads CASSIRDKNTEAFF. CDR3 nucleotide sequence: TGTGCCAGTAGTATTCGAGACAAAAACACTGAAGCTTTCTTT.

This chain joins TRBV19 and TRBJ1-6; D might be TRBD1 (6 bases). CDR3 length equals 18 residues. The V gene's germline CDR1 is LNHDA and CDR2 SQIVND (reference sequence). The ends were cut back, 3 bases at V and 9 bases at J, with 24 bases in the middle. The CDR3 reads CASSIPFRGIKGISPLHF. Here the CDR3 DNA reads TGTGCCAGTAGTATCCCTTTCAGGGGAATCAAAGGCATTTCACCCCTCCACTTT. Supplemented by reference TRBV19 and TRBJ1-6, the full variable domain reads DGGITQSPKYLFRKEGQNVTLSCEQNLNHDAMYWYRQDPGQGLRLIYYSQIVNDFQKGDIAEGYSVSREKKESFPLTVTSAQKNPTAFYLCASSIPFRGIKGISPLHFGNGTRLTVT.

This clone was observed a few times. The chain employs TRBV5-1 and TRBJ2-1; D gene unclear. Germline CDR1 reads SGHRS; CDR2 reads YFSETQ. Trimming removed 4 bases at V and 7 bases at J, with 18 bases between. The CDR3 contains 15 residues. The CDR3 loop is CASSLHTRGGNEQFF. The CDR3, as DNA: TGCGCCAGCAGCCTACACACCCGCGGTGGGAATGAGCAGTTCTTC.

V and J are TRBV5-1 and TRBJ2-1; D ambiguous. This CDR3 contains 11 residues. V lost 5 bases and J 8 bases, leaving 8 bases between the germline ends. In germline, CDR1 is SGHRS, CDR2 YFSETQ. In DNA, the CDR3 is TGCGCCAGCAGTCTCTTAGATGAGCAGTTCTTC. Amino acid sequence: CASSLLDEQFF. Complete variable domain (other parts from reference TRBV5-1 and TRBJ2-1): KAGVTQTPRYLIKTRGQQVTLSCSPISGHRSVSWYQQTPGQGLQFLFEYFSETQRNKGNFPGRFSGRQFSNSRSEMNVSTLELGDSALYLCASSLLDEQFFGPGTRLTVL.

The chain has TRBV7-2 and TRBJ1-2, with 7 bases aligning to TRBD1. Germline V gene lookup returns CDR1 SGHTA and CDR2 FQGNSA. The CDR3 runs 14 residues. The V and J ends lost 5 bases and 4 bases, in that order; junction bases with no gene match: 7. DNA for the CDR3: TGTGCCAGCAGCCGCGACAGGGTCTCCTATGGCTACACCTTC. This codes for CASSRDRVSYGYTF.

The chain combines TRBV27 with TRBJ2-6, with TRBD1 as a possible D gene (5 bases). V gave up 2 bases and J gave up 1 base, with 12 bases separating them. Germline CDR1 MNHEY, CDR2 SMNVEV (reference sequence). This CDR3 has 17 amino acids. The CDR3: CASSLRKGMSGANVLTF. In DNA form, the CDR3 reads TGTGCCAGCAGTTTAAGGAAGGGGATGTCTGGGGCCAACGTCCTGACTTTC. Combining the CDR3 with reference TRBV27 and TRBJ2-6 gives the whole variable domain EAQVTQNPRYLITVTGKKLTVTCSQNMNHEYMSWYRQDPGLGLRQIYYSMNVEVTDKGDVPEGYKVSRKEKRNFPLILESPSPNQTSLYFCASSLRKGMSGANVLTFGAGSRLTVL.

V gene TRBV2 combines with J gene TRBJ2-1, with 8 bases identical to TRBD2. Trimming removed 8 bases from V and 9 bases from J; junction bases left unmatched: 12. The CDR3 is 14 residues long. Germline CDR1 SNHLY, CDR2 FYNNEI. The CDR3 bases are TGTGCCAGCGGGGTCCAGCGGGAGATGGGTGAGCAGTTCTTC. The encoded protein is CASGVQREMGEQFF.

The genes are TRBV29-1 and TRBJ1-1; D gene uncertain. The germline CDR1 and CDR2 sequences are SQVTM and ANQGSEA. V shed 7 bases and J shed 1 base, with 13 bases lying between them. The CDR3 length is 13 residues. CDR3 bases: TGCAGCGCGAGGTCTAAATGGAACACTGAAGCTTTCTTT. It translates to CSARSKWNTEAFF.

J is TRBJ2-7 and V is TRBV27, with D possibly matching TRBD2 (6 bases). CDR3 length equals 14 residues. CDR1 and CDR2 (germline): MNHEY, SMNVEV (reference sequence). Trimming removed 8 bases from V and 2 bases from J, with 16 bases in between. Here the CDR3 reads CASAGAGLPYEQYF. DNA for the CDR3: TGTGCCAGCGCCGGAGCGGGCCTCCCCTACGAGCAGTACTTC.

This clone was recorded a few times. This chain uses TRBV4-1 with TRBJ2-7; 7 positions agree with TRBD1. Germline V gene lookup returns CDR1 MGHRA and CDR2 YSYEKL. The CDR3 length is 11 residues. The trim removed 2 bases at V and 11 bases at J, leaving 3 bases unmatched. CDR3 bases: TGCGCCAGCAGCCAACAGGGGGTAAAGTACTTC. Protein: CASSQQGVKYF.

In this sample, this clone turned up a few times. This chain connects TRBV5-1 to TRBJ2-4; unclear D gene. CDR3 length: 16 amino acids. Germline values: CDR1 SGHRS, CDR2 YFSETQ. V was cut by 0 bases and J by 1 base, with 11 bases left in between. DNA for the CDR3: TGCGCCAGCAGCTTGGGTCGTTTGGAGGCCAAAAACATTCAGTACTTC. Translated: CASSLGRLEAKNIQYF.

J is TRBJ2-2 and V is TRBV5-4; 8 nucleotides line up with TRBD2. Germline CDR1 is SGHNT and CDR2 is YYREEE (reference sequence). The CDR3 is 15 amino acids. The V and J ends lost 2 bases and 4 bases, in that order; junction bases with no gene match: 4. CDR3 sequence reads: CASSFGGALTGELFF. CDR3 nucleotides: TGTGCCAGCAGCTTCGGGGGGGCGCTCACCGGGGAGCTGTTTTTT.

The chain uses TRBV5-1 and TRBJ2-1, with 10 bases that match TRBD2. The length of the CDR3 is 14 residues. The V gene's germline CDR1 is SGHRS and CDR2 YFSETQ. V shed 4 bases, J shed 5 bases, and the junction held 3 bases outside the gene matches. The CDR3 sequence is CASSQLAGDNEQFF. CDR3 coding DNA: TGCGCCAGCAGCCAGCTAGCGGGAGACAATGAGCAGTTCTTC.

The CDR3 is CASSVLAGDADTQYF. As DNA, the CDR3 is TGTGCCAGCAGCGTTTTAGCGGGAGATGCAGATACGCAGTATTTT. The chain joins TRBV9 to TRBJ2-3; 9 bases are a match to TRBD2. The germline CDR1 and CDR2 sequences are SGDLS and YYNGEE. Trimming at V came to 2 bases and at J to 4 bases, leaving 5 bases not matched to a gene. The length of the CDR3 is 15 residues.

The CDR3 DNA is TGTGCCATCAGTGATCCCCGGGACAGGAGTCCCTACGAGCAGTACTTC. This encodes CAISDPRDRSPYEQYF. J is TRBJ2-7 and V is TRBV10-3; 8 positions match TRBD1. CDR3 size: 16 residues. Germline trimming cut 3 bases from V and 2 bases from J; bases unmatched to any gene: 9. Germline CDR1 is ENHRY and CDR2 is SYGVKD.

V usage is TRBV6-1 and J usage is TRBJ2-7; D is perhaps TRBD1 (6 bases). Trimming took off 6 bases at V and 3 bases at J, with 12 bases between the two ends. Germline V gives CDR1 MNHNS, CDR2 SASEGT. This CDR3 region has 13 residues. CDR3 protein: CASRRDTDYEQYF. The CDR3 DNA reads TGTGCCAGCAGGAGGGACACCGACTACGAGCAGTACTTC.

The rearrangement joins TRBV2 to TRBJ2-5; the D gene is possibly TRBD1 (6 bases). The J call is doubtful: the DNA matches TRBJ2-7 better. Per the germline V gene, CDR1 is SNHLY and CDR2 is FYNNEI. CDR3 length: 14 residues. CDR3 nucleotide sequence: TGTGCCAGCAGAAGGGGGAGTGACCGCTACGAGCAGTACTTC. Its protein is CASRRGSDRYEQYF.

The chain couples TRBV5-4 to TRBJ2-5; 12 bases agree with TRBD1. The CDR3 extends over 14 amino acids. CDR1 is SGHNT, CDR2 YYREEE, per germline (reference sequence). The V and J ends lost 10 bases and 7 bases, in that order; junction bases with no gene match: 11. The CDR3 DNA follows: TGTGCCGGACACCACGGGACAGGGGGCTCGACCCAGTACTTC. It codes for CAGHHGTGGSTQYF.

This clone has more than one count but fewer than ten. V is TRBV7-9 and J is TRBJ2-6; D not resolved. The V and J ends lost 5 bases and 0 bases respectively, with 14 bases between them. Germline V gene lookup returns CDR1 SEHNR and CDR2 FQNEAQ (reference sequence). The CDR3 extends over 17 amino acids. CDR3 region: CASSNPRMPSGANVLTF. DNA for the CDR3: TGTGCCAGCAGCAACCCCAGGATGCCCTCTGGGGCCAACGTCCTGACTTTC.

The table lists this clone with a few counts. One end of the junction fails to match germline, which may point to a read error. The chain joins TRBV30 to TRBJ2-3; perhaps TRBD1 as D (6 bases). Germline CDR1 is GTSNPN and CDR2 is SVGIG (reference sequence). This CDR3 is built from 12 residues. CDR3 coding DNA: TGTGCCTGGACTGGACAGACAGCTACGCAGTATTTT. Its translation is CAWTGQTATQYF.

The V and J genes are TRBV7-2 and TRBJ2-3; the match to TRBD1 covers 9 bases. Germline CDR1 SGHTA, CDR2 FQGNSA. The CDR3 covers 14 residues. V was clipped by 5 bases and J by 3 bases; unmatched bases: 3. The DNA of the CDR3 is TGTGCCAGCAGCCCACAGGGGGCAACAGATACGCAGTATTTT. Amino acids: CASSPQGATDTQYF.

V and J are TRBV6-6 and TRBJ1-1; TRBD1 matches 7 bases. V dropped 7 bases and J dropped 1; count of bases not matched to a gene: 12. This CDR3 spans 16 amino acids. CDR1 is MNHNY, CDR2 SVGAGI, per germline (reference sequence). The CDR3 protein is CASNEHPGQQNTEAFF. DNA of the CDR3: TGTGCCAGCAACGAACATCCGGGACAGCAGAACACTGAAGCTTTCTTT.

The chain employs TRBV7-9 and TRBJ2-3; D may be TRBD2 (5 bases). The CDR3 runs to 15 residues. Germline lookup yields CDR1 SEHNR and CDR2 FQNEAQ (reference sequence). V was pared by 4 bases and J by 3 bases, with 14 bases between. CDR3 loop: CASSSRTPKTDTQYF. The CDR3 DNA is TGTGCCAGCAGCTCCCGGACTCCTAAAACAGATACGCAGTATTTT.

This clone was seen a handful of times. The CDR3 here is CASSHRGGTEAFF. In DNA form, the CDR3 reads TGTGCCAGCAGCCACAGGGGCGGGACTGAAGCTTTCTTT. V gene TRBV9 combines with J gene TRBJ1-1, with 7 bases fitting TRBD1. Germline CDR1 and CDR2: SGDLS and YYNGEE. The CDR3 is made up of 13 amino acids. After removal of 4 bases from V and 5 bases from J, the junction contained 5 bases not matched to a gene.

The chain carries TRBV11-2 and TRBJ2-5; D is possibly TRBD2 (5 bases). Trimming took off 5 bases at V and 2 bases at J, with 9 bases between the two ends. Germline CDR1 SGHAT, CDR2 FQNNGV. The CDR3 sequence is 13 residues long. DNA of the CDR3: TGTGCCAGCAGCCGGGGTCGACAAGAGACCCAGTACTTC. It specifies CASSRGRQETQYF.

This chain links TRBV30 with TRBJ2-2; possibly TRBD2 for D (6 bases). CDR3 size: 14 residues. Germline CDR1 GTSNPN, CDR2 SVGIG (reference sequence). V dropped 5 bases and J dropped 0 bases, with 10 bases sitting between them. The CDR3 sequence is CAWGGLTNTGELFF. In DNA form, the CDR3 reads TGTGCCTGGGGGGGACTTACGAACACCGGGGAGCTGTTTTTT.